The 22 T cell receptor beta chains in this list originate from one sample, sequenced in a study of prognosis after radiotherapy for stage I lung cancer (dated by TCRdb to the early 2020s). Sequencing took place on an Illumina HiSeq 3000. Two rounds of multiplex PCR were used to amplify the TCR beta CDR3 region from genomic DNA. The first PCR round used primers specific to each TRBV and TRBJ gene, and the primer sequences were filed in Chinese patent CN105087789A. TCRdb reprocessing: public reads trimmed at Q25 with fastp, clones called with MiXCR, in-frame beta chains kept. Each record represents a unique CDR3 protein, reported with the most common genes and DNA among its rows. Present in this sample are around 16,000 distinct CDR3 sequences, about 44% of which were seen just once. The top ten clonotypes cover about 45% of the sample. This specimen was PBMCs, taken before or after stereotactic body radiation therapy (not recorded which). The receptors stem from a donor over 45 with non-small cell lung cancer.

This clonotype was counted at least ten times. The chain employs TRBV29-1 and TRBJ1-2; 7 bases line up with TRBD1. The V gene end was trimmed by 4 bases and the J gene end by 8 bases; junction bases not matched to a gene: 1. Germline V gene data show CDR1 as SQVTM and CDR2 as ANQGSEA. The CDR3 has 10 amino acids. CDR3 protein: CSVGDSGYTF. CDR3 in DNA: TGCAGCGTTGGGGACAGCGGCTACACCTTC. The entire variable domain, with the rest obtained from reference TRBV29-1 and TRBJ1-2, is as follows: SAVISQKPSRDICQRGTSLTIQCQVDSQVTMMFWYRQQPGQSLTLIATANQGSEATYESGFVIDKFPISRPNLTFSTLTVSNMSPEDSSIYLCSVGDSGYTFGSGTRLTVV.

At least ten counts were recorded for this clonotype. V usage is TRBV9 and J usage is TRBJ2-7; 9 bases align to TRBD2. In germline, CDR1 is SGDLS, CDR2 YYNGEE. The CDR3 consists of 16 residues. V was pared by 3 bases and J by 4 bases, with 11 bases of the junction left unmatched. CDR3 coding DNA: TGTGCCAGCAGCGGACGGGGCGGGGGGGAAGATTACGAGCAGTACTTC. Translated: CASSGRGGGEDYEQYF.

The J gene is TRBJ1-6, the V gene TRBV20-1; 7 bases fit TRBD1. V lost 4 bases, J lost 4 bases, and 4 bases stayed unmatched. The CDR3 runs 14 residues. Germline CDR1 is DFQATT and CDR2 is SNEGSKA (reference sequence). This CDR3 reads CSATGDSYNSPLHF. The CDR3 nucleotides are TGCAGTGCTACCGGGGACAGTTATAATTCACCCCTCCACTTT.

This clonotype has ten or more counts. The chain uses TRBV20-1 and TRBJ2-1; 11 bases match TRBD2. After removal of 2 bases from V and 0 bases from J, the junction contained 6 bases not matched to a gene. This CDR3 has 17 amino acids. The germline CDR1 and CDR2 sequences are DFQATT and SNEGSKA (reference sequence). The CDR3 sequence is CSARTSGGLSSYNEQFF. The CDR3 nucleotides are TGCAGTGCTAGAACTAGCGGGGGCCTAAGCTCCTACAATGAGCAGTTCTTC.

The chain joins TRBV6-1 to TRBJ1-2, with D uncertain. V was clipped by 5 bases and J by 8 bases, with 6 bases between them. This CDR3 has 10 residues. CDR1 and CDR2 from the germline V gene are MNHNS and SASEGT. The CDR3 DNA is TGTGCCAGCAGTCAAAGCGGCTACACCTTC. Translation gives CASSQSGYTF.

J is TRBJ1-2 and V is TRBV5-1, with D unclear. V was pared by 4 bases and J by 3 bases, with 10 bases between. This CDR3 spans 13 amino acids. Germline V lookup: CDR1 SGHRS, CDR2 YFSETQ. The CDR3 nucleotides read TGCGCCAGCAGCGTTTCAGGTGACTATGGCTACACCTTC. Translating it yields CASSVSGDYGYTF. Full variable domain (missing parts from reference TRBV5-1 and TRBJ1-2): KAGVTQTPRYLIKTRGQQVTLSCSPISGHRSVSWYQQTPGQGLQFLFEYFSETQRNKGNFPGRFSGRQFSNSRSEMNVSTLELGDSALYLCASSVSGDYGYTFGSGTRLTVV.

This rearrangement joins TRBV2 to TRBJ1-2; D may be TRBD1 (6 bases). V gave up 6 bases and J gave up 3 bases, with 11 bases separating them. This CDR3 spans 13 amino acids. Germline V gene data show CDR1 as SNHLY and CDR2 as FYNNEI. The CDR3 sequence is CASSPQGDYGYTF. CDR3 DNA: TGTGCCAGCAGCCCACAGGGTGACTATGGCTACACCTTC.

The chain carries TRBV28 and TRBJ1-2, with 7 bases matching TRBD1. The germline V gene encodes CDR1 MDHEN and CDR2 SYDVKM. This CDR3 is built from 19 residues. V shed 7 bases, J shed 2 bases, and the junction held 22 bases outside the gene matches. CDR3: CASTTPIRDRRNNNYGYTF. CDR3 coding DNA: TGTGCCAGCACCACTCCCATCCGGGACAGACGAAACAACAACTATGGCTACACCTTC.

J is TRBJ2-3 and V is TRBV5-1; TRBD2 matches at 12 bases. Unmatched junction bases numbered 3, after V lost 4 bases and J lost 3 bases. This CDR3 is 15 amino acids long. Per germline, CDR1 SGHRS and CDR2 YFSETQ. In DNA, the CDR3 is TGCGCCAGCAGCCCACTAGCGGGGGGAACAGATACGCAGTATTTT. Translation gives CASSPLAGGTDTQYF.

Judged by abundance, this clonotype is medium-sized. The chain carries TRBV6-1 and TRBJ2-7; TRBD1 aligns across 7 bases. Germline trimming cut 6 bases from V and 3 bases from J; bases unmatched to any gene: 5. This CDR3 contains 13 residues. Germline V gene lookup returns CDR1 MNHNS and CDR2 SASEGT. This CDR3 is CASRLGQVYEQYF. The CDR3, as DNA: TGTGCCAGCAGACTCGGACAGGTCTACGAGCAGTACTTC.

The chain recombines TRBV6-5 with TRBJ1-1; the D is unclear. This CDR3 has 15 amino acids. From germline, CDR1 is MNHEY and CDR2 SVGAGI. V was pared by 9 bases and J by 1 base, with 18 bases between. The chain's CDR3 is CARERKASGNTEAFF. The CDR3 nucleotides read TGTGCCAGAGAAAGGAAAGCCTCAGGGAACACTGAAGCTTTCTTT.

The V and J genes are TRBV11-3 and TRBJ2-1; 9 nucleotides match TRBD1. J lost 6 bases, V lost 6 bases, and 9 bases had no gene match. CDR1 is SGHNT and CDR2 is YENEEA in the germline V gene. The CDR3 has 15 residues. CDR3 region: CASRDNRGRGNEQFF. The CDR3 bases are TGTGCCAGCAGAGACAACAGGGGGCGCGGCAATGAGCAGTTCTTC.

This clonotype appeared a few times. Possible read error: a much larger clone is one base away. The V gene is TRBV2, the J gene TRBJ2-1; 16 nucleotides line up with TRBD2. The CDR3 has 19 residues. V gave up 6 bases and J gave up 8 bases; unmatched junction bases: 16. The germline V gene encodes CDR1 SNHLY and CDR2 FYNNEI. The CDR3: CASRESDTPGLAGGDEQFF. Here the CDR3 DNA reads TGTGCCAGCAGAGAATCCGATACCCCGGGACTAGCGGGAGGGGATGAGCAGTTCTTC.

The genes are TRBV5-4 and TRBJ2-7; 7 bases line up with TRBD1. CDR3 length: 14 amino acids. The ends lost 4 bases at V and 1 base at J; junction bases unmatched: 5. Germline V CDR1 and CDR2: SGHNT, YYREEE (reference sequence). The CDR3 DNA sequence: TGTGCCAGCAGCCGAGGGACAGCGTCCTACGAGCAGTACTTC. This sequence encodes CASSRGTASYEQYF.

This clonotype has more than one count but fewer than ten. The chain is built from TRBV5-1 and TRBJ2-1; the D gene is possibly TRBD2 (5 bases). CDR1 is SGHRS, CDR2 YFSETQ, per germline. This CDR3 contains 13 residues. V gave up 4 bases and J gave up 3 bases, with 8 bases separating them. The CDR3 bases are TGCGCCAGCAGCCCCCGGGGCTACAATGAGCAGTTCTTC. Translated: CASSPRGYNEQFF.

The sample holds a few counts of this clonotype. One end of the junction is discordant with germline, which a read error may explain. This rearrangement joins TRBV24-1 to TRBJ2-1; 7 bases are a match to TRBD2. CDR3 length: 16 amino acids. The germline V gene encodes CDR1 KGHDR and CDR2 SFDVKD. The CDR3 loop reads CATSDPTSRRAAEQFF. CDR3 bases: TGTGCCACTAGTGACCCGACTAGCAGGAGGGCCGCTGAGCAGTTCTTC.

This clonotype showed up just a few times. This may come from a read error, since a much larger clone is one base off. The chain employs TRBV18 and TRBJ1-5; possibly TRBD1 for D (6 bases). The CDR3 runs 16 residues. Germline V CDR1 and CDR2: KGHSH, LQKENI. Trimming shortened V by 3 bases and J by 3 bases, and 15 bases separated the two germline ends. The CDR3 nucleotides read TGTGCCAGCTCACCGGGGACAATCGCAAACAATCAGCCCCAGCATTTT. It yields the protein CASSPGTIANNQPQHF.

As to this clonotype: Since a far larger clone is one base different, this is likely a read error. The rearrangement links TRBV6-8 to TRBJ2-1, with 7 bases matching TRBD1. Germline V gives CDR1 MNHGY, CDR2 SAAAGT. The CDR3 contains 13 residues. Germline trimming cut 10 bases from V and 7 bases from J; bases unmatched to any gene: 10. CDR3 nucleotides: TGTGCCACCCAGGCAGGGGGTCGGAATGAGCAGTTCTTC. Its translation: CATQAGGRNEQFF.

V usage is TRBV5-1 and J usage is TRBJ2-5; D gene ambiguous. Germline CDR1 and CDR2: SGHRS and YFSETQ. CDR3 length equals 12 residues. With 1 base removed from V and 4 bases from J, the gap between germline ends came to 5 bases. The CDR3, as DNA: TGCGCCAGCAGCTTGCATGGAGAGACCCAGTACTTC. Its translation: CASSLHGETQYF.

This clonotype was counted many times. The rearrangement uses TRBV12-3 or TRBV12-4 and TRBJ1-2; D is unresolved. The CDR3 is 18 amino acids. With 4 bases removed from V and 6 bases from J, the gap between germline ends came to 27 bases. The CDR3, as DNA: TGTGCCAGCAGTTCCCCTTTTAGGCAGCAGCATAAAGTTAATGGCTACACCTTC. Its protein product is CASSSPFRQQHKVNGYTF.

Judged by abundance, this clonotype is medium-sized. The genes are TRBV28 and TRBJ1-2; 10 nucleotides match TRBD1. This CDR3 has 14 amino acids. The germline V gene encodes CDR1 MDHEN and CDR2 SYDVKM. V dropped 2 bases and J dropped 10; count of bases not matched to a gene: 7. CDR3 in DNA: TGTGCCAGCAGTTTAGTGGGACAGGGGTGGGACTACACCTTC. This gives the protein CASSLVGQGWDYTF.

This clonotype has ten or more counts. The chain combines TRBV28 with TRBJ2-1, with unresolved D. Trimming took off 5 bases at V and 5 bases at J, with 10 bases between the two ends. CDR3 size: 13 residues. Germline CDR1 and CDR2: MDHEN and SYDVKM. The CDR3 here is CASSLWTDNEQFF. CDR3 nucleotides: TGTGCCAGCAGTCTGTGGACGGACAATGAGCAGTTCTTC.